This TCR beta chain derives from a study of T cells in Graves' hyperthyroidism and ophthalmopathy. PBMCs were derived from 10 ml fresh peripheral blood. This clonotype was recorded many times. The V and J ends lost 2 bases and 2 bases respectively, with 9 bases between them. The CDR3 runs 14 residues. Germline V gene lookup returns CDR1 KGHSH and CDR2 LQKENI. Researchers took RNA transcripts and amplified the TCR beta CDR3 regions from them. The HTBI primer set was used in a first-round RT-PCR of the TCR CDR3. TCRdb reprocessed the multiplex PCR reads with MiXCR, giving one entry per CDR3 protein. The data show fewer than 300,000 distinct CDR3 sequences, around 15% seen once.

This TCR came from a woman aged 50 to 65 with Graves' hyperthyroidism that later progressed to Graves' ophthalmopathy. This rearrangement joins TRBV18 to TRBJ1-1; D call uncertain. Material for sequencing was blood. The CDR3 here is CASSPTKGNTEAFF. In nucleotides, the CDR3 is TGTGCCAGCTCACCAACTAAGGGTAACACTGAAGCTTTCTTT.